This is a list of T cell receptor beta chains from one sample in a study of blood T cell repertoires in COVID-19. Here immunoSEQ multiplex PCR was the method, and the copy in TCRdb shows in-frame clones only, minus some. The sample carries roughly 330,000 clones, around 90% recorded once. The sequenced sample was PBMCs or T cells enriched from blood (not recorded which). All receptors come from a woman in her thirties who had recovered from COVID-19. Each CDR3 is given with its conserved first and last residue. The D gene is left open where the match is weak. Expanded clones are given a class, and other clones once, few, many or no size at all.

abundance	v_gene	len	d_gene	j_gene	CDR3aa	CDR3nt
-	TRBV11-2	12	-	TRBJ1-2	CASSSSLISYTF	TGTGCCAGCAGCTCCTCACTGATCAGCTACACCTTC
-	TRBV29-1	11	-	TRBJ1-1	CSVARARGAFF	TGCAGCGTTGCGCGGGCCAGAGGAGCTTTCTTT
once	TRBV6-5	12	-	TRBJ1-6	CASRAGNSPLHF	TGTGCCAGCAGGGCGGGTAATTCACCCCTCCACTTT
-	TRBV6-5	13	TRBD1	TRBJ1-1	CASSYRGVIEAFF	TGTGCCAGCAGCTACAGGGGCGTGATTGAAGCTTTCTTT
-	TRBV6-1	16	-	TRBJ1-4	CASSEFQATANEKLFF	TGTGCCAGCAGTGAATTCCAGGCCACGGCTAATGAAAAACTGTTTTTT
-	TRBV6-5	15	TRBD2	TRBJ2-3	CASRFSGGATDTQYF	TGTGCCAGCAGGTTTAGCGGGGGGGCGACAGATACGCAGTATTTT
-	TRBV11-3	14	-	TRBJ2-3	CASSAGPLPGTQYF	TGTGCCAGCAGCGCGGGCCCACTCCCGGGTACGCAGTATTTT
-	TRBV5-1	15	TRBD1	TRBJ1-2	CASSLESGGSYGYTF	TGCGCCAGCAGCTTGGAGTCAGGGGGCTCCTATGGCTACACCTTC
-	TRBV7-9	14	TRBD1	TRBJ2-7	CASRSTGGPYEQYF	TGTGCCAGTAGATCGACAGGGGGACCCTACGAGCAGTACTTC
-	TRBV4-1	14	-	TRBJ1-6	CASSLQGNNSPLHF	TGCGCCAGCAGCCTTCAGGGAAATAATTCACCCCTCCACTTT
-	TRBV6-5	15	TRBD2	TRBJ2-5	CASRRDGRYQETQYF	TGTGCCAGCAGGAGGGACGGGAGGTACCAAGAGACCCAGTACTTC
-	TRBV7-9	15	-	TRBJ1-2	CASSLEPTGFGGYTF	TGTGCCAGCAGCTTAGAACCGACGGGTTTCGGTGGCTACACCTTC
-	TRBV21-1	17	-	TRBJ1-5	CASRSLNRGYGNQPQHF	TGTGCCAGCAGATCCCTCAACAGGGGATATGGCAATCAGCCCCAGCATTTT
-	TRBV2	15	TRBD1	TRBJ1-1	CASSLAGQGLTEAFF	TGTGCCAGCAGTCTCGCGGGACAGGGGTTAACCGAAGCTTTCTTT
-	TRBV9	16	-	TRBJ1-2	CASSAATWGGGYGYTF	TGTGCCAGCAGCGCAGCCACCTGGGGGGGTGGCTATGGCTACACCTTC
-	TRBV11-2	15	-	TRBJ2-7	CASSLDRQYSYEQYF	TGTGCCAGCAGCTTAGATAGACAGTACTCCTACGAGCAGTACTTC
-	TRBV4-2	18	-	TRBJ1-3	CASSQDRGMISSGNTIYF	TGTGCCAGCAGCCAAGATAGGGGCATGATAAGCTCTGGAAACACCATATATTTT
-	TRBV7-2	14	-	TRBJ1-2	CASSLESVRGGYTF	TGTGCCAGCAGCTTAGAGTCGGTGCGTGGTGGCTACACCTTC
-	TRBV19	15	TRBD1	TRBJ1-2	CASSRGTAINYGYTF	TGTGCCAGTAGTAGAGGGACAGCAATTAACTATGGCTACACCTTC
-	TRBV5-5	16	-	TRBJ1-2	CASSLNGRQGGYGYTF	TGTGCCAGCAGCTTGAATGGTCGTCAGGGAGGCTATGGCTACACCTTC
-	TRBV5-1	17	-	TRBJ1-4	CASSLLPPAGQNEKLFF	TGCGCCAGCAGCTTGTTGCCGCCCGCAGGCCAGAATGAAAAACTGTTTTTT
-	TRBV4-2	16	-	TRBJ1-3	CASSQPGGISGNTIYF	TGTGCCAGCAGCCAGCCCGGAGGCATCTCTGGAAACACCATATATTTT
-	TRBV5-4	15	-	TRBJ2-5	CASSQKWQGQETQYF	TGTGCCAGCAGCCAAAAGTGGCAGGGTCAAGAGACCCAGTACTTC
few	TRBV6-5	15	-	TRBJ1-6	CASSYTRSSGSPLHF	TGTGCCAGCAGTTACACCCGCAGCTCAGGATCACCCCTCCACTTT
once	TRBV19	13	-	TRBJ1-2	CASSIALRSGYTF	TGTGCCAGTAGTATAGCGCTTCGGAGTGGCTACACCTTC
-	TRBV6-6	15	TRBD1	TRBJ1-2	CASSPRDSLSYGYTF	TGTGCCAGCAGTCCTCGGGACAGTTTGTCCTATGGCTACACCTTC
-	TRBV5-1	13	-	TRBJ1-2	CASSLNSPYGYTF	TGCGCCAGCAGCTTGAACAGCCCCTATGGCTACACCTTC
-	TRBV9	17	-	TRBJ1-1	CASSVSISAAEGTEAFF	TGTGCCAGCAGCGTATCCATCTCCGCCGCAGAGGGCACTGAAGCTTTCTTT
-	TRBV6-2/TRBV6-3	14	-	TRBJ1-1	CASNPSGGNTEAFF	TGTGCCAGCAACCCCTCGGGTGGGAACACTGAAGCTTTCTTT
-	TRBV4-1	16	-	TRBJ1-1	CASSQASGISNTEAFF	TGCGCCAGCAGCCAAGCGTCCGGGATTTCGAACACTGAAGCTTTCTTT
-	TRBV7-9	17	-	TRBJ2-5	CASSPLRSLAGGETQYF	TGTGCCAGCAGCCCCCTCAGGAGTCTCGCGGGCGGTGAGACCCAGTACTTC
-	TRBV5-1	16	TRBD1	TRBJ1-1	CASSLAGQGANTEAFF	TGCGCCAGCAGCTTGGCCGGTCAGGGGGCGAACACTGAAGCTTTCTTT
-	TRBV5-4	16	TRBD2	TRBJ2-7	CASSSGGPAGLHEQYF	TGTGCCAGCAGCAGCGGGGGGCCAGCGGGGTTACACGAGCAGTACTTC
-	TRBV7-3	13	-	TRBJ2-1	CASSPDPEGEQFF	TGTGCCAGCAGCCCAGACCCGGAGGGTGAGCAGTTCTTC
-	TRBV10-2	18	TRBD1	TRBJ1-4	CASSERQVVGTGPEKLFF	TGCGCCAGCAGTGAGAGACAAGTGGTCGGGACAGGGCCTGAAAAACTGTTTTTT
-	TRBV6-4	15	TRBD1	TRBJ1-2	CASSVRTGASYGYTF	TGTGCCAGCAGTGTCCGGACAGGAGCAAGCTATGGCTACACCTTC
-	TRBV15	16	TRBD1	TRBJ1-1	CATSTRPQGLNTEAFF	TGTGCCACCAGCACCAGACCACAGGGGCTGAACACTGAAGCTTTCTTT
once	TRBV30	14	-	TRBJ1-6	CAWSLTGRNSPLHF	TGTGCCTGGAGTCTAACAGGGCGTAATTCACCCCTCCACTTT